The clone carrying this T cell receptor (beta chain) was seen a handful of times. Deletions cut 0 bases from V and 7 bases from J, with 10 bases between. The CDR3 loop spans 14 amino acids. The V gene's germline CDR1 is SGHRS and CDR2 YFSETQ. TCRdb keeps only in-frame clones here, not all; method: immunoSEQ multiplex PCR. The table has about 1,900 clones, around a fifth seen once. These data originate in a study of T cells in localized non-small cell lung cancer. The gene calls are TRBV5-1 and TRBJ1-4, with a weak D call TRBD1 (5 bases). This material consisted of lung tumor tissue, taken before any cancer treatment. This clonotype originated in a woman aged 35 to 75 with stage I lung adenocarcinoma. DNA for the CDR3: TGCGCCAGCAGCTTGGGAGGGGCAGGTGAAAAACTGTTTTTT. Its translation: CASSLGGAGEKLFF.